A single T cell receptor (beta chain) is shown here with its context. As yet, its antigen is unknown. Germline V gives CDR1 SGHAT, CDR2 FQNNGV. Trimming pared 3 bases from V and 6 bases from J, leaving 12 bases between. This CDR3 contains 13 residues. This entry belongs to a study of identifying expanded T cells in peripheral blood. Notes on the study in general: Technical replicates showed about 1.2 changed clones; approximately 2 weeks approximately 16; four weeks 19.

Sequencing was performed with immunoSEQ multiplex PCR; in TCRdb, only in-frame clones are kept and a portion is missing. The data hold 100,000 to 150,000 clones, with roughly 80% observed a single time. The clonotype comes from a person aged 18 to 70 in good health. Input material: blood. The gene calls are TRBV11-2 and TRBJ2-7; D may be TRBD1 (5 bases). CDR3 amino acids: CASSFQGLGEQYF. The CDR3 DNA reads as TGTGCCAGCAGCTTTCAGGGTTTGGGCGAGCAGTACTTC.